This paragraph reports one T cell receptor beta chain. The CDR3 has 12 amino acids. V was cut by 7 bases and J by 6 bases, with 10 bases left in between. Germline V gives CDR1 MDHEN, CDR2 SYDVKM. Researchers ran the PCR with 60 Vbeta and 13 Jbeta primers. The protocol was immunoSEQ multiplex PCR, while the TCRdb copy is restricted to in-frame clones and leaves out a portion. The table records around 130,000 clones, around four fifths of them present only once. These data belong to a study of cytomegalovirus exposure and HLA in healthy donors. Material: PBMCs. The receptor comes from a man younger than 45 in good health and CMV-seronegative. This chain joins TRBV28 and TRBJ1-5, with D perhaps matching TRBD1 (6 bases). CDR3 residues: CASTGGGQPQHF. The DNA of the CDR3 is TGTGCCAGCACGGGGGGCGGTCAGCCCCAGCATTTT.